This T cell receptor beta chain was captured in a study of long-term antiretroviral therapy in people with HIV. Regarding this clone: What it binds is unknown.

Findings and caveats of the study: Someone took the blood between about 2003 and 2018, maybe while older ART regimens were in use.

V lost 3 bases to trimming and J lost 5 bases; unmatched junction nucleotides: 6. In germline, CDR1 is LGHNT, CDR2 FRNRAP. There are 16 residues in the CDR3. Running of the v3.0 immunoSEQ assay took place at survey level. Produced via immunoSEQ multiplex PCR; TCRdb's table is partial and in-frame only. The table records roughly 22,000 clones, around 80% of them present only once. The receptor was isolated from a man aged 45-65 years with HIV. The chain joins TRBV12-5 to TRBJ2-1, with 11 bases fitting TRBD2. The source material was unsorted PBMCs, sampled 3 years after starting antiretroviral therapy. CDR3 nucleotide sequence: TGTGCTAGTGGTTTTCTTAGCGGGAGGGCCCACAATGAGCAGTTCTTC. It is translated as CASGFLSGRAHNEQFF.